This TCR beta chain originates from a study of blood T cell repertoires in COVID-19. Authors' methods: Amplifying reference gene primers gave estimates of nucleated cell counts. Sequencing was performed with immunoSEQ multiplex PCR; in TCRdb, only in-frame clones are kept and a portion is missing. V and J calls and clone size are as listed in that table; D and trimming were resolved from the DNA. Of a few hundred thousand clones in the sample, 88% were seen once. Sequenced material: peripheral blood. The TCR sequence derives from a woman aged 50 to 60 with active or convalescent COVID-19.

The CDR3, as DNA: TGTGCCAGCAGTCCCGGACAGGGGGCTGACGGCTACACCTTC. This encodes CASSPGQGADGYTF. V usage is TRBV28 and J usage is TRBJ1-2; 11 nucleotides align to TRBD1. The V segment lost 5 bases and the J segment 8 bases; nucleotides outside the gene matches: 7. There are 14 residues in the CDR3. Germline values: CDR1 MDHEN, CDR2 SYDVKM.